Reported below is one TCR beta chain. This sample stems from a study of T cells in Graves' hyperthyroidism and ophthalmopathy. Template material for amplifying TCR beta CDR3 regions consisted of RNA transcripts. An initial round of RT-PCR targeting the TCR CDR3 relied on the HTBI primer set. TCRdb reanalysed the multiplex PCR reads using MiXCR and keeps one entry per CDR3 protein. This sample has around 400,000 distinct CDR3 sequences; just under 25% occur once, and the top ten carry about 70%. The sequenced sample consisted of blood. The clonotype comes from a man in his fifties or sixties with Graves' hyperthyroidism.

This CDR3 reads CASSEIQGTQPQHF. The CDR3 region has the DNA TGTGCCAGTAGTGAAATTCAGGGTACTCAGCCCCAGCATTTT. This rearrangement joins TRBV19 to TRBJ1-5; D is perhaps TRBD1 (5 bases). The germline V gene has CDR1 LNHDA and CDR2 SQIVND (reference sequence). The CDR3 length is 14 residues. V lost 5 bases and J lost 6, with 14 bases in between.